This T cell receptor beta chain was profiled in a study of shared clonotypes between healthy human individuals. Study at large: Donors, aged 18 to 49, were a couple of women and three men.

CDR3 size: 13 residues. Germline CDR1 SGDLS, CDR2 YYNGEE. Germline trimming cut 5 bases from V and 7 bases from J; bases unmatched to any gene: 9. CD45RO-negative CD8 cells positively selected for CCR7 made up the naive population, which excluded terminally differentiated effector memory CD45RA+ cells. Assay used: immunoSEQ multiplex PCR; TCRdb lists only in-frame clones, some missing. The sample consists of about 680,000 clones, about 90% of them appearing once. This chain connects TRBV9 to TRBJ2-7; TRBD2 agrees at 7 bases. The sample consisted of naive CD8+ T cells sorted from blood. This TCR derives from a man aged 25-45 years in good health. CDR3 sequence (DNA): TGTGCCAGCAGAGCCGGGACTATGGGTGAGCAGTACTTC. Translation gives CASRAGTMGEQYF.